A selection of T cell receptor beta chains follows, all from one sample in a study of glioma-infiltrating T cells after dendritic cell vaccination. The method was immunoSEQ multiplex PCR; TCRdb's version includes in-frame clones alone and lacks a portion of them. The data contain roughly 80,000 clones, about 90% of them seen just once; the ten biggest clones take up about 3.2%. Sequenced here: blood, sampled before dendritic cell vaccination. These receptors all come from a human donor with glioblastoma. The CDR3 runs from the conserved cysteine through the conserved F or W. The order of the fields is V gene, J gene, D gene, clone size, CDR3 DNA, CDR3 protein. The D gene is left open where the match is weak. Size is omitted from some rows. Given values are once, few, many or a class for expanded clones.

>TRBV19|TRBJ2-7|-|-
TGTGCCAGTAGTATGCTTGACACAGCCTACGAGCAGTACTTC
CASSMLDTAYEQYF
>TRBV13|TRBJ2-1|TRBD1|-
TGTGCCAGCAGCGTCACAGGGGGCGCGGGTCCTTACAATGAGCAGTTCTTC
CASSVTGGAGPYNEQFF
>TRBV7-8|TRBJ2-1|TRBD2|-
TGTGCCAGCAGATTGATAGCGGGAGAGGGGACCAATGAGCAGTTCTTC
CASRLIAGEGTNEQFF
>TRBV9|TRBJ2-5|TRBD2|-
TGTGCCAGCAGCGTACTAGCGGGACGACAAGAGACCCAGTACTTC
CASSVLAGRQETQYF
>TRBV30|TRBJ1-3|-|-
TGTGCCTGGAGCCTCTCTGGAAACACCATATATTTT
CAWSLSGNTIYF
>TRBV5-6|TRBJ1-4|-|-
TGTGCCAGCGGAAAAGGGAGATCTAATGAAAAACTGTTTTTT
CASGKGRSNEKLFF
>TRBV7-2|TRBJ2-2|-|once
TGTGCCAGCACCGATCAGGGGAGAACCGGGGAGCTGTTTTTT
CASTDQGRTGELFF
>TRBV2|TRBJ2-7|-|few
TGTGCCAGCAGTGGGCCCGAGGGCTACGAGCAGTACTTC
CASSGPEGYEQYF
>TRBV4-1|TRBJ2-7|TRBD2|-
TGCGCCAGCAGCCAAGGTAGACTAGCGGGAGTCGAGCAGTACTTC
CASSQGRLAGVEQYF
>TRBV15|TRBJ1-5|-|few
TGTGCCACCAGCAGAGAGGACAGACCGAATCAGCCCCAGCATTTT
CATSREDRPNQPQHF
>TRBV19|TRBJ2-1|TRBD2|few
TGTGCCTCTGCCGGGGGTAGCGGGAGTCATAATGAGCAGTTCTTC
CASAGGSGSHNEQFF
>TRBV2|TRBJ2-3|TRBD1|-
TGTGCCAGCAGTGCGGACGGGACAGGGAGGAGATATACGCAGTATTTT
CASSADGTGRRYTQYF
>TRBV19|TRBJ1-2|TRBD1|-
TGTGCCAGTATGGGGGACAGGGCGGGCAATAACTATGGCTACACCTTC
CASMGDRAGNNYGYTF
>TRBV28|TRBJ1-5|-|-
TGTGCCAGCAGTTTAACCCCCGGGACATCTAGCAATCAGCCCCAGCATTTT
CASSLTPGTSSNQPQHF
>TRBV18|TRBJ1-2|TRBD1|-
TGTGCCAGCTCACCTTCCAATCCAAGGACAGGGGCCTATGGCTACACCTTC
CASSPSNPRTGAYGYTF
>TRBV5-1|TRBJ2-3|TRBD2|-
TGCGCCAGCAGCAGTACGGCGGGGGGAGGCACAGATACGCAGTATTTT
CASSSTAGGGTDTQYF
>TRBV6-5|TRBJ1-1|TRBD1|once
TGTGCCAGCAGAAAGACAGGGTACGCTTTCTTT
CASRKTGYAFF
>TRBV5-1|TRBJ2-1|-|-
TGCGCCAGCAGCCAGGCCCCGAGTTCCTACAATGAGCAGTTCTTC
CASSQAPSSYNEQFF
>TRBV5-1|TRBJ2-3|TRBD2|-
TGCGCCAGCAGCTTGGTTACTAGCGGAGCTAGCACAGATACGCAGTATTTT
CASSLVTSGASTDTQYF
>TRBV5-4|TRBJ2-5|TRBD1|-
TGTGCCAGCAGCTCTACAGGGGGCGTGGAGACCCAGTACTTC
CASSSTGGVETQYF
>TRBV7-8|TRBJ2-1|TRBD2|-
TGTGCCAGCAGCTTAGCCGGACTAGCGGGAGGTGAGCAGTTCTTC
CASSLAGLAGGEQFF
>TRBV18|TRBJ2-3|TRBD2|-
TGTGCCAGCTCACCACCCCAGCGGGGGAGGGCAGATACGCAGTATTTT
CASSPPQRGRADTQYF
>TRBV27|TRBJ2-2|TRBD1|-
TGTGCCAGCAGTTTGATGGGGCAGGGGGCGCCCACCGGGGAGCTGTTTTTT
CASSLMGQGAPTGELFF
>TRBV5-1|TRBJ1-2|-|-
TGCGCCAGCAAGCTTACCCCCCAGGAACATTCCTATGGCTACACCTTC
CASKLTPQEHSYGYTF
>TRBV5-6|TRBJ2-1|-|once
TGTGCCAGCAGCTTTAACATTTTCTCCTACAATGAGCAGTTCTTC
CASSFNIFSYNEQFF
>TRBV2|TRBJ1-2|-|-
TGTGCCAGCACCTCACAGGGAACTAACTATGGCTACACCTTC
CASTSQGTNYGYTF
>TRBV5-1|TRBJ1-2|TRBD1|-
TGCGCCAGCAGCTTATCCGGGACAGGGGGCTCTGGCTACACCTTC
CASSLSGTGGSGYTF
>TRBV7-3|TRBJ1-2|TRBD1|-
TGTGCCAGCAGTTTATACGTGACAGGGGATGGCTACACCTTC
CASSLYVTGDGYTF
>TRBV6-1|TRBJ2-1|TRBD2|-
TGTGCCAGCAGGTGGGGGGGCTACAATGAGCAGTTCTTC
CASRWGGYNEQFF
>TRBV7-9|TRBJ1-1|-|-
TGTGCCAGCAGCCAATCCACAGGGAACACTGAAGCTTTCTTT
CASSQSTGNTEAFF
>TRBV11-2|TRBJ2-5|TRBD2|-
TGTGCCAGCAGCTCCGGACTAGCGGGAGAGACCCAGTACTTC
CASSSGLAGETQYF
>TRBV13|TRBJ2-7|TRBD2|-
TGTGCCAGCAGCCCCGGGACTAGCGGGAGACGGGGGAGCTCCTACGAGCAGTACTTC
CASSPGTSGRRGSSYEQYF
>TRBV18|TRBJ2-7|TRBD2|-
TGTGCCAGCTCACCTACTAGCGGGGGGAACTACGAGCAGTACTTC
CASSPTSGGNYEQYF
>TRBV5-1|TRBJ2-7|-|-
TGCGCCAGCAGCTTGGGCGGTAGCTCCTACGAGCAGTACTTC
CASSLGGSSYEQYF
>TRBV5-1|TRBJ2-2|TRBD2|-
TGCGCCAGCAGCTTGAGGGACTACACCGACACCGGGGAGCTGTTTTTT
CASSLRDYTDTGELFF
>TRBV11-2|TRBJ2-7|TRBD1|-
TGTGCCAGCAGCACGGGACAGGGGGACGAGCAGTACTTC
CASSTGQGDEQYF
>TRBV5-1|TRBJ2-3|-|-
TGCGCCAGCAGCTCGGGAGTGAGCACAGATACGCAGTATTTT
CASSSGVSTDTQYF
>TRBV5-1|TRBJ2-3|-|-
TGCGCCAGCAGACAGAACACAGATACGCAGTATTTT
CASRQNTDTQYF
>TRBV7-2|TRBJ2-3|TRBD2|-
TGTGCCAGCAGCTTTGGGGCTAGCGGGGGGGGACTAGATACGCAGTATTTT
CASSFGASGGGLDTQYF
>TRBV9|TRBJ1-2|-|-
TGTGCCAGCAGCGTAGATGGTGGCAGAAACTATGGCTACACCTTC
CASSVDGGRNYGYTF
>TRBV7-8|TRBJ1-1|-|-
TGTGCCAGCAGCCCTTTAAGGACAGCGAACACTGAAGCTTTCTTT
CASSPLRTANTEAFF
>TRBV7-3|TRBJ2-5|-|-
TGTGCCAGCAGCTTAGACCCCTGGAGCCCCCGAGAGACCCAGTACTTC
CASSLDPWSPRETQYF
>TRBV12-1|TRBJ1-5|-|-
TGTGCCAGCAGCCAGGCGGGACGGAAGATCAGGAGCAATCAGCCCCAGCATTTT
CASSQAGRKIRSNQPQHF